The table lists the clone carrying this T cell receptor (beta chain) with many counts. The data were obtained in a study of HIV-infected children after antiretroviral therapy interruption. Between the trimmed V and J ends, which lost 5 bases and 6 bases, there was a span of 20 bases. Germline-derived CDR1 and CDR2 are DFQATT and SNEGSKA (reference sequence). This CDR3 contains 14 residues. RNA-based 3' RACE libraries used unique molecular identifiers. TCRdb re-called the 3' RACE reads through MiXCR, storing one row per CDR3 protein. The repertoire has 90,000 or so distinct CDR3 sequences, less than 7% of them found once; the top ten carry about 1.1%. Treatment specified: PENTA 11 planned treatment interruption arm or continuous ART arm.

The sequence derives from a pool of human donors with HIV. The sequencing used CD45RA+ CD4+ T cells from PBMCs, pooled from several time points, collected from a donor given antiretroviral therapy, either interrupted or continuous. The subset denotes: naive CD4+ CD45RA+ CD45RO- T cells. This chain connects TRBV20-1 to TRBJ2-7; the D gene is possibly TRBD2 (6 bases). In DNA form, the CDR3 reads TGCAGTGCTGTGAAGGCGGAGGGTGAGGGCGAGCAGTACTTC. Translated: CSAVKAEGEGEQYF.